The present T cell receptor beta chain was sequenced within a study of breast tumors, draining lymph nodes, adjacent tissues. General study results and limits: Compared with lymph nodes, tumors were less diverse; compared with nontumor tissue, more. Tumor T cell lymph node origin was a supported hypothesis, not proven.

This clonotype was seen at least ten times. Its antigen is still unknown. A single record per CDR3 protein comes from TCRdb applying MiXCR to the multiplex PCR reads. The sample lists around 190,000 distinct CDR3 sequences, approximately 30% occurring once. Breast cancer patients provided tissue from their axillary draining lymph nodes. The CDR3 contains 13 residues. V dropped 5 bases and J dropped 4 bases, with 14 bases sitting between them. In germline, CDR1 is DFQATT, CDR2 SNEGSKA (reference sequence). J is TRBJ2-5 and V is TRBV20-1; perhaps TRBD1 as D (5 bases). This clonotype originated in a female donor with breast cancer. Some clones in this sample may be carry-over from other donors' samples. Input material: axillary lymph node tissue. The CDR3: CSAPEQGRETQYF. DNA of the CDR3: TGCAGTGCTCCAGAGCAGGGCAGAGAGACCCAGTACTTC.